These T cell receptor beta chains were read from a single sample in a study of T cells in Graves' hyperthyroidism and ophthalmopathy. TCRdb reanalysed the multiplex PCR reads using MiXCR and keeps one entry per CDR3 protein. Of fewer than 750,000 distinct CDR3 sequences in the sample, approximately 14% were seen once. The specimen sequenced was blood. These receptors all stem from a woman between 50 and 59 years old with Graves' ophthalmopathy. CDR3s include the opening cysteine and the closing phenylalanine or tryptophan. D genes are given only for firm matches. Size is omitted from some rows. Given values are once, few, many or a class for expanded clones.

d_call	v_call	clone_size	j_call	cdr3_nt	cdr3_aa
.	TRBV20-1	.	TRBJ1-2	TGCAGTGCTAGAAAGCAAGAGGAACTACGCTACACCTTC	CSARKQEELRYTF
.	TRBV16	many	TRBJ1-2	TGTGCCAGCAGCCTTCAGGTTAACTATGGCTACACCTTC	CASSLQVNYGYTF
TRBD1	TRBV4-3	.	TRBJ2-5	TGCGCCAGCAGCCAGGCGGGACAGGGCGGTGAGACCCAGTACTTC	CASSQAGQGGETQYF
TRBD2	TRBV18	many	TRBJ2-3	TGTGCCAGCTCGCAGATGACTAGCGGCACAGATACGCAGTATTTT	CASSQMTSGTDTQYF
.	TRBV6-4	.	TRBJ2-5	TGTGCCAGCCCAGGGAATCGGGAGACCCAGTACTTC	CASPGNRETQYF
.	TRBV9	.	TRBJ1-1	TGTGCCAGCAGCTCATTAGTGTACACTGAAGCTTTCTTT	CASSSLVYTEAFF
TRBD2	TRBV14	few	TRBJ2-1	TGTGCCAGCAGCCGGGTGCTAGCGGTCTCCTACAATGAGCAGTTCTTC	CASSRVLAVSYNEQFF
TRBD2	TRBV10-2	.	TRBJ2-1	TGCGCCAGCAGTGAGGTAGCGGGAGTAGACAATGAGCAGTTCTTC	CASSEVAGVDNEQFF
TRBD2	TRBV5-1	many	TRBJ2-5	TGCGCCAGCAGCAGCCCCGGGACTAGCGGGCCTAGGGAGTACTTC	CASSSPGTSGPREYF
TRBD1	TRBV6-1	.	TRBJ2-1	TGTGCCACCAACGCCCCGACAGGGGCTTACAATGAGCAGTTCTTC	CATNAPTGAYNEQFF
TRBD1	TRBV11-2	many	TRBJ2-7	TGTGCCAGCAGGGATGGGGGGACAGGGATCGACGAGCAGTACTTC	CASRDGGTGIDEQYF
TRBD2	TRBV12-3/TRBV12-4	many	TRBJ2-7	TGTGCCAGCAGTCTTGGGACTAGCGGGATTACAACCTACGAGCAGTACTTC	CASSLGTSGITTYEQYF
TRBD1	TRBV18	few	TRBJ2-3	TGTGCCAGCTCACCTGAGGGGGCCACAGATACGCAGTATTTT	CASSPEGATDTQYF
.	TRBV7-9	.	TRBJ2-7	TGTGCCAGCAGCTTAGTCTCAGGGCCCCACGAGCAGTACTTC	CASSLVSGPHEQYF
.	TRBV4-1	few	TRBJ1-5	TGCGCCAGCAGCCAACAGATGGGGCGGCCCCAGCATTTT	CASSQQMGRPQHF
.	TRBV28	.	TRBJ1-6	TGTGCCAGCAGCAGAGGGACTGTTTCACCCCTCCACTTT	CASSRGTVSPLHF
.	TRBV7-9	many	TRBJ2-5	TGTGCCAGCAGCTACATGGGGCATGGAGAGACCCAGTACTTC	CASSYMGHGETQYF
.	TRBV12-3/TRBV12-4	.	TRBJ1-2	TGTGCCAGCAGGATAGTGTCCCGGGACCCAATTCTTCATGGCTACACCTTC	CASRIVSRDPILHGYTF
.	TRBV14	.	TRBJ2-2	TGTGCCAGCAGCCAAGGCGGCCTCAGGTCCACCGGGGAGCTGTTTTTT	CASSQGGLRSTGELFF
TRBD2	TRBV20-1	few	TRBJ2-1	TGCAGTGGGACGCGGGCGGGAGGGGATTCGGGGTCTGAGCAGTTCTTC	CSGTRAGGDSGSEQFF
.	TRBV28	.	TRBJ1-2	TGTGCCAGCAGTCTCGGGACGATGGGGAGCTACACCTTC	CASSLGTMGSYTF
TRBD2	TRBV19	many	TRBJ2-2	TGTGCCAGTAGTATAGGGGAGGGCTCCCTGGGCACCGGGGAGCTGTTTTTT	CASSIGEGSLGTGELFF
.	TRBV7-2	many	TRBJ2-1	TGTGCCAGCAGCTTACCTCAGCCCGAGCAGTTCTTC	CASSLPQPEQFF
TRBD1	TRBV7-3	many	TRBJ2-2	TGTGCCAGCAGCACCATGACAGGGTCCGGGGAGCTGTTTTTT	CASSTMTGSGELFF
TRBD1	TRBV3-1	many	TRBJ1-4	TGTGCCAGCAGCCTTACCGGGACAGGGGGTGAAAAACTGTTTTTT	CASSLTGTGGEKLFF